This T cell receptor (beta chain) emerged from a study of blood T cell repertoires in COVID-19. Per the study methods: Cell counts per sample came from amplifying reference gene primers. Here immunoSEQ multiplex PCR was the method, and the copy in TCRdb shows in-frame clones only, minus some. Clone size and V and J calls were adopted from that table, with D and trimming inferred from the DNA. The table includes some 380,000 clones, around 90% detected once. Germline CDR1 is SEHNR and CDR2 is FQNEAQ (reference sequence). The CDR3 loop spans 17 amino acids. The V gene end was trimmed by 2 bases and the J gene end by 8 bases; junction bases not matched to a gene: 16. Donors were grouped by their self-reported clinical history. Only one count was recorded for this clone.

This clonotype was obtained from a middle-aged woman with acute COVID-19. Sequenced sample: PBMCs or T cells enriched from blood (not recorded which). This chain links TRBV7-9 with TRBJ1-2, with TRBD1 matching over 8 bases. Written as DNA, the CDR3 is TGTGCCAGCAGCTTAACACCAGGGGGCAAAAGCTCTATCGGCTACACCTTC. It specifies CASSLTPGGKSSIGYTF.